These T cell receptor beta chains were read from a single sample in a study of identical twins. TCRdb itself ran the 5' RACE reads through MiXCR, one entry per CDR3 protein. In the table there are roughly 490,000 distinct CDR3 sequences, roughly an eighth of which are singletons. These same data were also listed under a study on yellow fever vaccine responses in identical twins.

Sequenced: CD4+ T cells sorted from blood. These receptors all come from a woman between 18 and 30 years old in good health. CDR3s include the opening cysteine and the closing phenylalanine or tryptophan.

J gene: TRBJ1-4
V gene: TRBV5-1
CDR3 length: 13
CDR3 protein: CASSLEGNEKLFF

J gene: TRBJ2-2
V gene: TRBV7-9
CDR3 length: 15
CDR3 protein: CASSYRTATTGELFF

J gene: TRBJ2-7
V gene: TRBV12-3/TRBV12-4
CDR3 length: 15
CDR3 protein: CASSASGQAAYEQYF

J gene: TRBJ2-7
V gene: TRBV4-3
CDR3 length: 17
CDR3 protein: CASSLLAGGSETYEQYF

J gene: TRBJ2-7
V gene: TRBV28
CDR3 length: 14
CDR3 protein: CASSSGQMVHEQYF

J gene: TRBJ1-6
V gene: TRBV5-4
CDR3 length: 17
CDR3 protein: CASSSSPSAHRISPLHF

J gene: TRBJ2-3
V gene: TRBV10-3
CDR3 length: 14
CDR3 protein: CAISASLAADTQYF

J gene: TRBJ1-2
V gene: TRBV20-1
CDR3 length: 12
CDR3 protein: CSAPYEEGGYTF

J gene: TRBJ2-7
V gene: TRBV3-1
CDR3 length: 16
CDR3 protein: CASSREFTGVGYEQYF

J gene: TRBJ2-7
V gene: TRBV4-3
CDR3 length: 17
CDR3 protein: CASSQELSGSRPYEQYF

J gene: TRBJ2-3
V gene: TRBV5-1
CDR3 length: 17
CDR3 protein: CASSPGTSGPYADTQYF

J gene: TRBJ2-1
V gene: TRBV15
CDR3 length: 13
CDR3 protein: CATSRVDLGEQFF

J gene: TRBJ2-1
V gene: TRBV2
CDR3 length: 16
CDR3 protein: CASRPGLAAAYNEQFF

J gene: TRBJ2-1
V gene: TRBV5-1
CDR3 length: 17
CDR3 protein: CASSKLTTGDSYNEQFF

J gene: TRBJ2-1
V gene: TRBV7-2
CDR3 length: 13
CDR3 protein: CASSLRLHNEQFF

J gene: TRBJ2-7
V gene: TRBV30
CDR3 length: 12
CDR3 protein: CAWDGSSYEQYF

J gene: TRBJ1-2
V gene: TRBV6-1
CDR3 length: 14
CDR3 protein: CASKLSPYNYGYTF

J gene: TRBJ2-5
V gene: TRBV11-1
CDR3 length: 18
CDR3 protein: CASSTLALRQMYQETQYF

J gene: TRBJ2-7
V gene: TRBV3-1
CDR3 length: 15
CDR3 protein: CASGGGQGSSYEQYF

J gene: TRBJ2-3
V gene: TRBV6-5
CDR3 length: 15
CDR3 protein: CASSYEEGTTDTQYF

J gene: TRBJ2-7
V gene: TRBV29-1
CDR3 length: 12
CDR3 protein: CSVAHRAHEQYF

J gene: TRBJ2-2
V gene: TRBV19
CDR3 length: 17
CDR3 protein: CASSIDFSGSNTGELFF

J gene: TRBJ2-2
V gene: TRBV9
CDR3 length: 14
CDR3 protein: CASSVTSNTGELFF

J gene: TRBJ2-2
V gene: TRBV20-1
CDR3 length: 16
CDR3 protein: CSARTSGRTSTGELFF